Listed below are T cell receptor beta chains from one sample, sequenced in a study of blood T cell repertoires in COVID-19. Measured with immunoSEQ multiplex PCR; TCRdb has only the in-frame clones, and not every one. This sample yields about 78,000 clones, of which around nine tenths are seen a single time; around 5% belongs to the top ten. Sequencing was performed on peripheral blood. The receptors were sampled from a man between 45 and 60 years old with active or convalescent COVID-19. Each CDR3 is given with its conserved first and last residue. D genes are given only for firm matches. A row's size may be missing; if present it is once, few, many or a size class.

. | . | TRBJ2-1 | TRBV12-3/TRBV12-4 | CASSPPGISQFF | TGTGCCAGCAGTCCCCCAGGAATTAGTCAGTTCTTC
TRBD2 | . | TRBJ2-3 | TRBV5-1 | CASRDGGGLTDTQYF | TGCGCCAGCAGGGACGGCGGGGGGCTAACAGATACGCAGTATTTT
TRBD2 | . | TRBJ2-3 | TRBV30 | CAWSARTSGGVTDTQYF | TGTGCCTGGAGTGCCAGGACTAGCGGGGGGGTTACAGATACGCAGTATTTT
. | few | TRBJ2-7 | TRBV2 | CASSDYRVHEQYF | TGTGCCAGCAGTGACTACAGGGTCCACGAGCAGTACTTC
TRBD2 | . | TRBJ2-3 | TRBV19 | CASSIGGGAEQYF | TGTGCCAGTAGTATTGGCGGGGGGGCAGAGCAGTATTTT
. | . | TRBJ1-5 | TRBV10-2 | CASRGQASNQPQHF | TGCGCCAGCAGGGGGCAGGCTAGCAATCAGCCCCAGCATTTT
TRBD1 | . | TRBJ1-2 | TRBV15 | CATSTSPDRVDGYTF | TGTGCCACCAGCACCTCCCCCGACAGGGTCGATGGCTACACCTTC
TRBD2 | . | TRBJ2-5 | TRBV6-1 | CASSDGGTRGETQYF | TGTGCCAGCAGTGACGGGGGGACTAGGGGAGAGACCCAGTACTTC
TRBD1 | . | TRBJ2-2 | TRBV10-2 | CASKRTGENTGELFF | TGCGCCAGCAAGAGAACAGGGGAGAACACCGGGGAGCTGTTTTTT
TRBD1 | once | TRBJ1-6 | TRBV7-9 | CASSLMGQGNSPLHF | TGTGCCAGCAGCTTAATGGGACAGGGAAATTCACCCCTCCACTTT
. | . | TRBJ2-2 | TRBV5-1 | CASSLRVASDSTGELFF | TGCGCCAGCAGCTTGAGAGTAGCCTCTGATAGCACCGGGGAGCTGTTTTTT
. | . | TRBJ1-5 | TRBV19 | CASSNGGGNQPQHF | TGTGCCAGTAGTAACGGGGGAGGCAATCAGCCCCAGCATTTT
TRBD1 | . | TRBJ1-1 | TRBV5-4 | CASRRTGKETEAFF | TGTGCCAGCAGAAGGACAGGGAAAGAAACTGAAGCTTTCTTT
. | . | TRBJ1-2 | TRBV6-1 | CASSEGLFLGYGYTF | TGTGCCAGCAGTGAAGGCCTTTTCCTAGGCTATGGCTACACCTTC
. | . | TRBJ1-1 | TRBV5-1 | CASSLGRNTEAFF | TGCGCCAGCAGCTTGGGTCGGAACACTGAAGCTTTCTTT
. | . | TRBJ2-3 | TRBV5-1 | CASSFGREDTQYF | TGCGCCAGCAGCTTCGGCAGGGAAGATACGCAGTATTTT
. | few | TRBJ1-2 | TRBV5-8 | CASSPVQEGVGYGYTF | TGTGCCAGCAGCCCTGTACAGGAAGGGGTAGGCTATGGCTACACCTTC
. | . | TRBJ2-7 | TRBV29-1 | CSVGQDWYEQYF | TGCAGCGTTGGGCAAGATTGGTACGAGCAGTACTTC
. | few | TRBJ2-5 | TRBV5-6 | CASSGDIQETQYF | TGTGCCAGCAGCGGGGACATCCAAGAGACCCAGTACTTC
. | . | TRBJ2-5 | TRBV5-6 | CASSSVYRQETQYF | TGTGCCAGCAGCTCGGTCTATCGCCAAGAGACCCAGTACTTC
TRBD1 | few | TRBJ1-1 | TRBV10-3 | CAISGGSTEAFF | TGTGCCATCTCAGGGGGAAGTACTGAAGCTTTCTTT
. | . | TRBJ2-2 | TRBV18 | CASSPQAGTHPANTGELFF | TGTGCCAGCTCACCACAGGCGGGAACCCATCCTGCGAACACCGGGGAGCTGTTTTTT
TRBD1 | . | TRBJ1-2 | TRBV19 | CASSTVTGVGYTF | TGTGCCAGCTCAACAGTGACAGGGGTTGGCTACACCTTC
. | . | TRBJ2-7 | TRBV7-9 | CASRPTSGSYEQYF | TGTGCCAGCAGACCCACATCGGGCTCCTACGAGCAGTACTTC
. | . | TRBJ2-2 | TRBV9 | CASSVGQVGGELFF | TGTGCCAGCAGCGTAGGGCAGGTTGGTGGGGAGCTGTTTTTT
TRBD1 | once | TRBJ1-2 | TRBV10-2 | CASRDRGAPHYGYTF | TGCGCCAGCCGGGACAGGGGGGCCCCTCACTATGGCTACACCTTC
TRBD1 | . | TRBJ2-3 | TRBV28 | CASSDGTETDTQYF | TGTGCCAGCAGTGACGGGACAGAGACAGATACGCAGTATTTT
TRBD1 | . | TRBJ1-1 | TRBV2 | CASRGTGGVTEAFF | TGTGCCAGCAGGGGAACAGGGGGCGTAACTGAAGCTTTCTTT
TRBD2 | . | TRBJ2-1 | TRBV11-3 | CASSSGLAGARGPHEQFF | TGTGCCAGCAGCTCAGGACTAGCGGGGGCCCGGGGGCCGCATGAGCAGTTCTTC
TRBD1 | . | TRBJ2-2 | TRBV19 | CASTPRTGAGGELFF | TGTGCCAGTACCCCACGGACAGGGGCTGGCGGGGAGCTGTTTTTT
TRBD1 | . | TRBJ1-4 | TRBV12-3/TRBV12-4 | CASRQGAGEKLFF | TGTGCCAGCAGACAGGGGGCAGGTGAAAAACTGTTTTTT
. | . | TRBJ2-3 | TRBV14 | CASSQGPSWVGGTDTQYF | TGTGCCAGCAGCCAAGGACCCAGTTGGGTGGGCGGGACAGATACGCAGTATTTT
TRBD1 | . | TRBJ1-1 | TRBV27 | CASSFMGGQGAFRTEAFF | TGTGCCAGCAGTTTTATGGGGGGACAGGGGGCGTTTAGGACTGAAGCTTTCTTT
. | . | TRBJ2-5 | TRBV6-5 | CASRGIYSTETQYF | TGTGCCAGCAGGGGCATCTACTCCACGGAGACCCAGTACTTC
TRBD1 | . | TRBJ2-1 | TRBV2 | CASRVQGLNNEQFF | TGTGCCAGCAGGGTACAGGGGCTCAACAATGAGCAGTTCTTC
TRBD2 | . | TRBJ2-5 | TRBV9 | CASSGNSGGAKTQYF | TGTGCCAGCAGCGGGAATAGCGGGGGGGCGAAGACCCAGTACTTC
TRBD1 | . | TRBJ1-1 | TRBV28 | CASSLGDRGNTEAFF | TGTGCCAGCAGTTTAGGGGACAGGGGGAACACTGAAGCTTTCTTT
. | . | TRBJ1-4 | TRBV19 | CASMSGATNEKLFF | TGTGCCAGTATGTCGGGAGCAACTAATGAAAAACTGTTTTTT
. | . | TRBJ2-2 | TRBV10-1 | CASSRGATDTGELFF | TGCGCCAGCAGTCGGGGGGCCACTGACACCGGGGAGCTGTTTTTT
. | . | TRBJ2-6 | TRBV6-5 | CASSYSTLSGANVLTF | TGTGCCAGCAGTTACTCGACTTTGTCTGGGGCCAACGTCCTGACTTTC
TRBD1 | . | TRBJ1-4 | TRBV5-1 | CASSLGDSDEKLFF | TGCGCCAGCAGCTTAGGGGACAGTGATGAAAAACTGTTTTTT
. | . | TRBJ1-1 | TRBV21-1 | CASSKALQGLNTEAFF | TGTGCCAGCAGCAAAGCGCTCCAGGGGTTGAACACTGAAGCTTTCTTT